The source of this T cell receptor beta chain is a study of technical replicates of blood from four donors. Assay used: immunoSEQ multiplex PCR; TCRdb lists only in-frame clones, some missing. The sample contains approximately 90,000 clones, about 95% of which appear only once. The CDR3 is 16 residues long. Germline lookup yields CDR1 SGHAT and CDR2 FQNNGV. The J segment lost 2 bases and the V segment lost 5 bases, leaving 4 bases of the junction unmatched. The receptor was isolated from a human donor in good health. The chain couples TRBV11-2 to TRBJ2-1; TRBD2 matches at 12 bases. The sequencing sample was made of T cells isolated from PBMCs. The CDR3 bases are TGTGCCAGCAGCCCTCGACTAGCGGGGGCCTACAATGAGCAGTTCTTC. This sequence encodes CASSPRLAGAYNEQFF. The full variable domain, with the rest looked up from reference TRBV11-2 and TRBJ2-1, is EAGVAQSPRYKIIEKRQSVAFWCNPISGHATLYWYQQILGQGPKLLIQFQNNGVVDDSQLPKDRFSAERLKGVDSTLKIQPAKLEDSAVYLCASSPRLAGAYNEQFFGPGTRLTVL.